The present T cell receptor beta chain was sequenced within a study of T cell repertoires in cytomegalovirus infection. Background on the study: CMV infection together with matching HLA type was indicated by public TCR beta signatures. Study-level points and caveats: There were carriers of CMV plus the relevant HLA, and cumulative public TCR beta family frequency identified them.

This clonotype turned up a few times. Its cognate antigen is unknown. Each CDR3 protein is one row after TCRdb ran MiXCR on the reads. The data contain 350,000 to 450,000 distinct CDR3 sequences, around 18% of them singletons. CDR1 and CDR2 from the germline V gene are MNHEY and SMNVEV (reference sequence). The V and J ends lost 9 bases and 13 bases respectively, with 21 bases between them. The CDR3 is 12 amino acids. The sequencing input was PBMCs. This chain connects TRBV27 to TRBJ2-5, with D hard to call. The sequence was collected from a human donor in good health (CMV status not recorded). Some clones in this sample may be carry-over from other donors' samples. The CDR3 reads CASEIGLGRVYF. DNA for the CDR3: TGTGCCAGTGAAATAGGGTTAGGACGGGTGTACTTC.